Sequencing of this T cell receptor beta chain was carried out in a study of blood T cells in healthy people across ages. J gave up 6 bases and V 6 bases, and 12 bases lay outside the gene matches. The germline CDR1 and CDR2 sequences are SGHRS and YFSETQ. CDR3 size: 17 residues. Together with a sample-barcoded 5' primer, a J-beta primer mix was included in a second PCR lasting about 7 to 12 cycles. TCRdb recomputed calls from the 5' RACE reads with MiXCR, one row per CDR3 protein. The sample contains over a million distinct CDR3 sequences, roughly 40% of which appear only once. The chain is built from TRBV5-1 and TRBJ2-2, with 12 bases lining up with TRBD1. This TCR was recovered from a woman aged 18-29 years in good health. The sequenced sample consisted of blood. The CDR3 region has the DNA TGCGCCAGCAAAACCGGGACAGGGGGCGTCTTGGCCGGGGAGCTGTTTTTT. This encodes CASKTGTGGVLAGELFF. The full variable domain, in which reference TRBV5-1 and TRBJ2-2 provide the parts outside the CDR3, is KAGVTQTPRYLIKTRGQQVTLSCSPISGHRSVSWYQQTPGQGLQFLFEYFSETQRNKGNFPGRFSGRQFSNSRSEMNVSTLELGDSALYLCASKTGTGGVLAGELFFGEGSRLTVL.